Below are 16 T cell receptor beta chains sequenced from a single sample in a study of blood T cell repertoires in COVID-19. Assay used: immunoSEQ multiplex PCR; TCRdb lists only in-frame clones, some missing. The sample holds a few hundred thousand clones, approximately 87% seen once. What was sequenced was peripheral blood. These receptors were taken from a man between 60 and 75 years old who had recovered from COVID-19.

The V call is TRBV28, the J call TRBJ2-4, with 8 bases identical to TRBD2. J gave up 6 bases and V 5 bases, and 9 bases lay outside the gene matches. The CDR3 consists of 15 residues. From germline, CDR1 is MDHEN and CDR2 SYDVKM. CDR3 sequence: CASSGPGRGGNIQYF. The CDR3 coding sequence is TGTGCCAGCAGTGGCCCCGGCCGGGGGGGAAACATTCAGTACTTC.

This chain connects TRBV11-2 to TRBJ2-1; possible D gene TRBD1, 6 bases. The CDR3 consists of 16 residues. Germline V gives CDR1 SGHAT, CDR2 FQNNGV. V was shortened by 5 bases and J by 3 bases, with 17 bases between the two germline ends. CDR3 sequence reads: CASSPQLRQDYNEQFF. The CDR3, as DNA: TGTGCCAGCAGCCCACAGCTACGACAGGACTACAATGAGCAGTTCTTC.

V gene TRBV7-6 combines with J gene TRBJ2-7; D gene uncertain. The CDR3 has 16 amino acids. V was shortened by 1 base and J by 3 bases, with 16 bases between the two germline ends. Germline loops: CDR1 SGHVS, CDR2 FNYEAQ. The CDR3 DNA sequence: TGTGCCAGCAGCTTAGGCTCAAGCTCCGTCATCTACGAGCAGTACTTC. This translates into CASSLGSSSVIYEQYF.

This clone was seen only once. The chain uses TRBV5-1 and TRBJ2-1; TRBD2 matches 14 bases. Germline CDR1 reads SGHRS; CDR2 reads YFSETQ. J was trimmed by 5 bases and V by 4 bases; bases with no gene match: 5. CDR3 length: 16 amino acids. CDR3 sequence reads: CASSRLAGGPDNEQFF. The CDR3 DNA reads TGCGCCAGCAGCCGACTAGCGGGAGGGCCTGACAATGAGCAGTTCTTC.

A few counts support this clone. The V call is TRBV7-2, the J call TRBJ2-7, with 7 positions matching TRBD2. V shed 4 bases, J shed 7 bases, and the junction held 19 bases outside the gene matches. Germline-derived CDR1 and CDR2 are SGHTA and FQGNSA. The CDR3 loop spans 17 amino acids. The CDR3 is CASSSRRAGARGSEQYF. The CDR3 coding sequence is TGTGCCAGCAGCTCCCGGCGGGCGGGTGCGCGGGGGTCGGAGCAGTACTTC.

The chain uses TRBV5-1 and TRBJ2-7; TRBD2 might be the D (6 bases). Germline V lookup: CDR1 SGHRS, CDR2 YFSETQ. Trimming shortened V by 0 bases and J by 1 base, and 11 bases separated the two germline ends. This CDR3 region has 15 residues. Here the CDR3 reads CASSLVPAGSYEQYF. The CDR3 DNA is TGCGCCAGCAGCTTGGTGCCCGCGGGATCCTACGAGCAGTACTTC.

The chain is built from TRBV19 and TRBJ1-5; weak D call: TRBD1 (6 bases). The CDR3 covers 13 residues. Trimming shortened V by 0 bases and J by 12 bases, and 12 bases separated the two germline ends. CDR1 is LNHDA and CDR2 is SQIVND in the germline V gene (reference sequence). The DNA for the CDR3 is TGTGCCAGTAGTATAGATCAGGGGTTAAACCAGCATTTT. This sequence encodes CASSIDQGLNQHF.

V gene TRBV9 combines with J gene TRBJ1-2; 8 nucleotides agree with TRBD1. This CDR3 contains 12 residues. V lost 3 bases, J lost 7 bases, and 2 bases stayed unmatched. Germline V lookup: CDR1 SGDLS, CDR2 YYNGEE. The CDR3 sequence is CASSGDRGGYTF. CDR3 in DNA: TGTGCCAGCAGCGGCGACAGGGGTGGCTACACCTTC. Full variable domain (outside the CDR3, taken from reference TRBV9 and TRBJ1-2): DSGVTQTPKHLITATGQRVTLRCSPRSGDLSVYWYQQSLDQGLQFLIQYYNGEERAKGNILERFSAQQFPDLHSELNLSSLELGDSALYFCASSGDRGGYTFGSGTRLTVV.

The chain joins TRBV13 to TRBJ2-5; 9 bases are a match to TRBD1. There are 14 residues in the CDR3. J gave up 5 bases and V 5 bases, and 6 bases lay outside the gene matches. Germline CDR1 reads PRHDT; CDR2 reads FYEKMQ (reference sequence). In nucleotides, the CDR3 is TGTGCCAGCAGCATGAGGGACAGGGCGGAGACCCAGTACTTC. Its protein is CASSMRDRAETQYF.

V and J are TRBV6-1 and TRBJ2-7, with 12 bases that match TRBD1. J gave up 6 bases and V 3 bases, and 15 bases lay outside the gene matches. The CDR3 consists of 18 residues. Looked up from germline, CDR1 is MNHNS and CDR2 is SASEGT. Here the CDR3 reads CASSETAGTGGLGLEQYF. The CDR3 DNA is TGTGCCAGCAGTGAGACTGCCGGGACAGGGGGCTTGGGGCTCGAGCAGTACTTC.

This clone appeared a single time. V is TRBV6-5 and J is TRBJ2-7, with D maybe TRBD1 (5 bases). The germline V gene encodes CDR1 MNHEY and CDR2 SVGAGI. Trimming removed 4 bases from V and 5 bases from J, with 9 bases in between. The CDR3 covers 12 residues. The CDR3 loop is CASSWAGNEQYF. As DNA, the CDR3 is TGTGCCAGCAGTTGGGCAGGGAACGAGCAGTACTTC.

This clone was counted between two and nine times. Other DNA sequences of this sample code for an identical CDR3. The chain links TRBV5-1 to TRBJ2-7, with 10 bases fitting TRBD1. Germline-derived CDR1 and CDR2 are SGHRS and YFSETQ. The J segment lost 4 bases and the V segment lost 0 bases, leaving 4 bases of the junction unmatched. The length of the CDR3 is 15 residues. Here the CDR3 reads CASSLAGTGVYEQYF. Here the CDR3 DNA reads TGCGCCAGCAGCTTGGCCGGGACAGGGGTTTACGAGCAGTACTTC. The entire variable domain, with the rest obtained from reference TRBV5-1 and TRBJ2-7, is as follows: KAGVTQTPRYLIKTRGQQVTLSCSPISGHRSVSWYQQTPGQGLQFLFEYFSETQRNKGNFPGRFSGRQFSNSRSEMNVSTLELGDSALYLCASSLAGTGVYEQYFGPGTRLTVT.

The chain has TRBV7-9 and TRBJ2-1; the match to TRBD1 covers 7 bases. The V gene end was trimmed by 1 base and the J gene end by 7 bases; junction bases not matched to a gene: 1. Germline CDR1 and CDR2: SEHNR and FQNEAQ (reference sequence). CDR3 length: 13 residues. DNA for the CDR3: TGTGCCAGCAGCTTAGTGACAGGGAATGAGCAGTTCTTC. The encoded protein is CASSLVTGNEQFF.

This clone was detected once. The CDR3 DNA is TGTGCCAGCAGCTACGGACAGGGTGGCTACACCTTC. This sequence encodes CASSYGQGGYTF. The chain is built from TRBV7-2 and TRBJ1-2; the match to TRBD1 covers 8 bases. The length of the CDR3 is 12 residues. V was pared by 4 bases and J by 7 bases, with 2 bases of the junction left unmatched. Germline loops: CDR1 SGHTA, CDR2 FQGNSA. Filled out from reference TRBV7-2 and TRBJ1-2, the complete variable domain reads GAGVSQSPSNKVTEKGKDVELRCDPISGHTALYWYRQSLGQGLEFLIYFQGNSAPDKSGLPSDRFSAERTGGSVSTLTIQRTQQEDSAVYLCASSYGQGGYTFGSGTRLTVV.

The V and J genes are TRBV11-2 and TRBJ2-1; D may be TRBD2 (6 bases). V was pared by 7 bases and J by 4 bases, with 14 bases between. The CDR3 totals 14 residues. Germline CDR1 and CDR2: SGHAT and FQNNGV. The CDR3 protein is CASTSISGYNEQFF. CDR3 DNA: TGTGCCAGCACAAGTATTAGCGGATACAATGAGCAGTTCTTC.

The gene calls are TRBV11-2 and TRBJ2-7, with D possibly being TRBD2 (6 bases). The CDR3 is 15 residues long. Trimming took 3 bases from V and 3 from J, leaving 15 bases between them. CDR1 SGHAT and CDR2 FQNNGV come from the germline V gene. The CDR3 DNA sequence: TGTGCCAGCAGCTTTGGTGCGGGGACGATCTACGAGCAGTACTTC. It codes for CASSFGAGTIYEQYF.